One and the same sample provided the 3 T cell receptor beta chains below, sequenced in a study of blood T cell repertoires in COVID-19. Data came from immunoSEQ multiplex PCR; TCRdb stores just in-frame clones and leaves some out. The sample records under 200,000 clones, about nine tenths being singletons. What was sequenced was peripheral blood. Source of these receptors: a man aged 50 or older with acute or convalescent COVID-19.

The CDR3 protein is CATTATGTVNSPLHF. DNA for the CDR3: TGTGCCACCACTGCAACCGGGACAGTTAATTCACCCCTCCACTTT. The V call is TRBV19, the J call TRBJ1-6, with 7 bases that match TRBD1. The CDR3 is made up of 15 amino acids. The junction had 12 bases not matched to a gene; V was cut back by 10 bases and J by 6 bases. Germline CDR1 is LNHDA and CDR2 is SQIVND (reference sequence). Looking up the rest from reference TRBV19 and TRBJ1-6 gives the full variable domain: DGGITQSPKYLFRKEGQNVTLSCEQNLNHDAMYWYRQDPGQGLRLIYYSQIVNDFQKGDIAEGYSVSREKKESFPLTVTSAQKNPTAFYLCATTATGTVNSPLHFGNGTRLTVT.

J is TRBJ2-1 and V is TRBV11-3; 9 nucleotides line up with TRBD1. Per germline, CDR1 SGHNT and CDR2 YENEEA. Trimming at V came to 1 base and at J to 2 bases, leaving 3 bases not matched to a gene. CDR3 size: 16 residues. The CDR3 nucleotides read TGTGCCAGCAGCTTAGTCGGGACAGGGACCTACAATGAGCAGTTCTTC. Its translation: CASSLVGTGTYNEQFF.

The chain joins TRBV19 to TRBJ1-6; D is possibly TRBD1 (6 bases). This CDR3 comprises 14 residues. Germline-derived CDR1 and CDR2 are LNHDA and SQIVND (reference sequence). Deletions cut 4 bases from V and 6 bases from J, with 10 bases between. CDR3 region: CASSTRDTNSPLHF. Here the CDR3 DNA reads TGTGCCAGTAGTACCCGGGACACTAATTCACCCCTCCACTTT.